Listed here are 5 T cell receptor beta chains from one sample, sequenced in a study of T cells in Graves' hyperthyroidism and ophthalmopathy. The source material, RNA transcripts, was used to amplify TCR beta CDR3 regions. The TCR CDR3 was amplified in a first-round RT-PCR using the HTBI primer set. TCRdb reprocessed the multiplex PCR reads with MiXCR, giving one entry per CDR3 protein. Among around 480,000 distinct CDR3 sequences listed, around an eighth were seen once. The material sequenced was blood. The source is a woman aged 18-29 years with Graves' hyperthyroidism.

This clonotype appeared many times. This chain uses TRBV7-9 with TRBJ2-3; D unresolved. With 3 bases removed from V and 4 bases from J, the gap between germline ends came to 5 bases. The CDR3 runs to 12 residues. Germline lookup yields CDR1 SEHNR and CDR2 FQNEAQ (reference sequence). The CDR3 DNA follows: TGTGCCAGCAGCTTCGGCCCAGATACGCAGTATTTT. Its translation: CASSFGPDTQYF.

As DNA, the CDR3 is TGTGCCATCAGTGAGTCGGACGGGAATGAGCAGTTCTTC. This codes for CAISESDGNEQFF. This rearrangement joins TRBV10-3 to TRBJ2-1; D remains ambiguous. This CDR3 has 13 amino acids. Germline CDR1 and CDR2: ENHRY and SYGVKD. V gave up 0 bases and J gave up 7 bases, with 7 bases separating them.

This clonotype appeared many times. The CDR3 bases are TGCAGTGTCCAAAGGGGGAGCAGCACAGATACGCAGTATTTT. Encoded protein: CSVQRGSSTDTQYF. The genes are TRBV20-1 and TRBJ2-3; a possible D gene is TRBD1 (6 bases). Germline V CDR1 and CDR2: DFQATT, SNEGSKA (reference sequence). Between the trimmed V and J ends, which lost 7 bases and 0 bases, there was a span of 14 bases. The CDR3 is 14 residues long.

The V call is TRBV20-1, the J call TRBJ1-3; D is unresolved. V gave up 3 bases and J gave up 11 bases, with 14 bases separating them. Per germline, CDR1 DFQATT and CDR2 SNEGSKA (reference sequence). The CDR3 is 12 residues long. The DNA for the CDR3 is TGCAGTGCTAGTGACATCGGGCCCGCCATATATTTT. Its translation: CSASDIGPAIYF.

This clonotype was recorded at least ten times. CDR3 sequence reads: CASSRTSGTSYEQYV. The CDR3 region has the DNA TGTGCCAGCAGTCGGACTAGCGGAACCTCCTACGAGCAGTACGTC. The chain recombines TRBV11-1 with TRBJ2-7; 10 bases are shared with TRBD2. This CDR3 spans 15 amino acids. Per germline, CDR1 SGHAT and CDR2 FQDESV (reference sequence). V was pared by 6 bases and J by 0 bases, with 5 bases of the junction left unmatched.